These T cell receptor beta chains were read from a single sample in a study of cytomegalovirus exposure and HLA in healthy donors. The protocol was immunoSEQ multiplex PCR, while the TCRdb copy is restricted to in-frame clones and leaves out a portion. The sample includes under 150,000 clones, 80% of them seen just once. Sequencing input: PBMCs. These receptor sequences come from a man younger than 45 in good health and CMV-seronegative. The CDR3 runs from the conserved cysteine through the conserved F or W. Fields, in order: V gene, D gene, clone size, J gene, CDR3 protein, CDR3 DNA. A D gene is named only where the DNA matches it firmly. Clone size, where shown, is once, few, many, or a class for clones that have expanded.

TRBV4-1	TRBD2	.	TRBJ2-7	CASSSPPSGGYEQYF	TGCGCCAGCAGCTCACCGCCTAGCGGAGGATACGAGCAGTACTTC
TRBV4-1	TRBD2	.	TRBJ2-1	CASSQGGRGILDEQFF	TGCGCCAGCAGCCAAGGCGGGAGGGGAATTTTGGATGAGCAGTTCTTC
TRBV11-2	TRBD1	once	TRBJ2-2	CASSFTGGADTGELFF	TGTGCCAGCAGCTTCACAGGGGGCGCAGACACCGGGGAGCTGTTTTTT
TRBV27	.	.	TRBJ2-7	CASATSSYEQYF	TGTGCCAGCGCTACTAGCTCCTACGAGCAGTACTTC
TRBV28	.	.	TRBJ2-6	CASNTFNDSFSPWGANVLTF	TGTGCCAGCAACACGTTTAACGACAGCTTCTCCCCGTGGGGGGCCAACGTCCTGACTTTC
TRBV29-1	TRBD2	.	TRBJ2-7	CSVGLAFTYEQYF	TGCAGCGTTGGACTAGCGTTTACCTACGAGCAGTACTTC
TRBV27	TRBD1	.	TRBJ1-2	CASRATGTGDGYTF	TGTGCCAGCAGGGCAACCGGGACAGGGGATGGCTACACCTTC
TRBV6-5	TRBD1	.	TRBJ1-2	CASRHRDRNYGYTF	TGTGCCAGCAGGCACAGGGACAGAAACTATGGCTACACCTTC
TRBV6-6	.	.	TRBJ2-1	CASSARPGIVHNEQFF	TGTGCCAGCAGTGCACGACCCGGGATCGTCCACAATGAGCAGTTCTTC
TRBV6-5	TRBD1	.	TRBJ2-7	CASSKDRGPLYEQYF	TGTGCCAGCAGCAAAGACAGGGGGCCTCTCTACGAGCAGTACTTC
TRBV6-1	.	.	TRBJ2-3	CASSEKVRGTDTQYF	TGTGCCAGCAGTGAAAAAGTTCGGGGTACAGATACGCAGTATTTT
TRBV10-1	.	once	TRBJ2-2	CASTESYGAGELFF	TGCGCCAGCACCGAGTCCTACGGGGCCGGGGAGCTGTTTTTT
TRBV29-1	.	.	TRBJ2-2	CSADRSTGELFF	TGCAGCGCCGACAGGTCTACCGGGGAGCTGTTTTTT
TRBV4-1	TRBD2	.	TRBJ2-1	CASSQEKAGGPHEQFF	TGCGCCAGCAGCCAAGAGAAGGCGGGAGGGCCTCATGAGCAGTTCTTC
TRBV29-1	TRBD2	.	TRBJ2-1	CSVLGTSGGNEQFF	TGCAGCGTACTAGGGACTAGCGGAGGCAATGAGCAGTTCTTC
TRBV7-2	.	.	TRBJ1-5	CASSHAGPGGNQPQNF	TGTGCCAGCAGCCACGCGGGACCCGGAGGCAATCAGCCCCAGAATTTT
TRBV30	TRBD2	.	TRBJ2-2	CAWSGLAGGPRELFF	TGTGCCTGGTCGGGACTAGCGGGGGGTCCCCGGGAGCTGTTTTTT
TRBV18	.	.	TRBJ2-1	CASSPPNGESTFNEQFF	TGTGCCAGCTCACCACCGAACGGGGAGAGCACCTTCAATGAGCAGTTCTTC
TRBV7-9	.	.	TRBJ2-7	CSSSFSTYEQYF	TGTTCCAGCAGCTTTTCTACCTACGAGCAGTACTTC
TRBV6-5	.	.	TRBJ2-5	CASSLPSGTQYF	TGTGCCAGCAGCCTACCCAGCGGGACCCAGTACTTC
TRBV7-2	TRBD2	.	TRBJ2-7	CASSPPGGRSSYEQYF	TGTGCCAGCAGCCCGCCAGGCGGGAGGAGCTCCTACGAGCAGTACTTC
TRBV7-8	.	.	TRBJ1-1	CASSIRVGTEAFF	TGTGCCAGCAGCATCAGGGTGGGGACTGAAGCTTTCTTT
TRBV4-3	TRBD1	.	TRBJ2-7	CASSQHRGVYEQYF	TGCGCCAGCAGCCAACACAGGGGCGTGTACGAGCAGTACTTC
TRBV5-4	.	.	TRBJ2-5	CASSAVTRNQETQYF	TGTGCCAGCAGCGCGGTGACTAGGAACCAAGAGACCCAGTACTTC
TRBV5-1	.	.	TRBJ2-3	CASSLVSASTDTQYF	TGCGCCAGCAGCTTGGTTAGCGCTAGCACAGATACGCAGTATTTT
TRBV13	.	.	TRBJ2-4	CASSDSDPVVLNIQYF	TGTGCCAGCAGCGACAGTGACCCTGTGGTGTTAAACATTCAGTACTTC
TRBV28	.	.	TRBJ2-1	CAVGRGHNEQFF	TGTGCCGTCGGCAGGGGTCACAATGAGCAGTTCTTC
TRBV19	.	.	TRBJ1-5	CASTGQGLDQPQHF	TGTGCCAGTACTGGGCAGGGCCTCGATCAGCCCCAGCATTTT
TRBV19	.	.	TRBJ2-3	CASSMSGSTDTQYF	TGTGCCAGTAGTATGTCCGGGAGCACAGATACGCAGTATTTT
TRBV4-1	TRBD2	.	TRBJ2-1	CASSPSGLAVYNEQFF	TGCGCCAGCAGCCCCTCGGGACTAGCGGTCTACAATGAGCAGTTCTTC
TRBV7-8	.	.	TRBJ2-7	CASSLLRDKAYEQYF	TGTGCCAGCAGCTTACTTCGGGACAAGGCCTACGAGCAGTACTTC
TRBV10-3	.	.	TRBJ1-5	CAISEVQGNQPQHF	TGTGCCATCAGTGAAGTCCAGGGAAATCAGCCCCAGCATTTT
TRBV7-9	TRBD2	.	TRBJ2-3	CASSLGLASGRAGTDTQYF	TGTGCCAGCAGCTTAGGTCTGGCTAGCGGGAGGGCCGGCACAGATACGCAGTATTTT
TRBV6-5	TRBD2	.	TRBJ2-7	CASSPETSRFYEQYF	TGTGCCAGCAGCCCCGAGACTAGCCGATTCTACGAGCAGTACTTC
TRBV28	.	.	TRBJ1-2	CASSSQSYGYTF	TGTGCCAGCAGTTCCCAGTCCTATGGCTACACCTTC
TRBV7-8	TRBD1	.	TRBJ1-1	CASSTGQGNTEAFF	TGTGCCAGCAGCACCGGACAGGGGAACACTGAAGCTTTCTTT
TRBV5-8	.	.	TRBJ1-3	CASSLSISASGNTIYF	TGTGCCAGCAGCTTGTCTATCTCTGCCTCTGGAAACACCATATATTTT
TRBV7-9	TRBD2	.	TRBJ2-7	CASNLASGLAGEQYF	TGTGCCAGCAACTTGGCATCGGGACTAGCAGGCGAGCAGTACTTC
TRBV5-6	.	.	TRBJ2-1	CASSLGSGRLDYEQFF	TGTGCCAGCAGCTTGGGTTCGGGTCGCCTCGACTATGAGCAGTTCTTC
TRBV27	TRBD1	.	TRBJ2-3	CASSLGTYRGLAPPQYF	TGTGCCAGCAGTTTAGGGACTTACAGGGGGCTAGCTCCTCCGCAGTATTTT
TRBV19	.	.	TRBJ2-7	CASSVSGWNEQYF	TGTGCCAGTAGTGTCTCAGGGTGGAACGAGCAGTACTTC
TRBV2	TRBD2	.	TRBJ2-7	CASSTTSGTHEQYF	TGTGCCAGCAGTACGACTAGCGGGACACACGAGCAGTACTTC
TRBV28	TRBD2	.	TRBJ2-2	CASSGPASGSLGTGELFF	TGTGCCAGCAGTGGCCCGGCTAGCGGGAGTTTAGGGACCGGGGAGCTGTTTTTT
TRBV19	TRBD1	.	TRBJ2-5	CASSMEGQGLQETQYF	TGTGCCAGTAGTATGGAGGGACAGGGACTGCAAGAGACCCAGTACTTC
TRBV28	TRBD2	.	TRBJ2-7	CASSLTRLAGAYEQYF	TGTGCCAGCAGTTTAACTCGACTAGCGGGGGCCTACGAGCAGTACTTC
TRBV28	TRBD2	.	TRBJ2-1	CASIDSGRHNEQFF	TGTGCCAGCATAGATAGCGGGAGACACAATGAGCAGTTCTTC
TRBV5-1	.	.	TRBJ2-1	CASSLTADSYNEQFF	TGCGCCAGCAGCTTGACGGCGGATTCCTACAATGAGCAGTTCTTC
TRBV5-1	.	.	TRBJ2-1	CASSRGMGTSYNEQFF	TGCGCCAGCAGCCGGGGTATGGGGACATCCTACAATGAGCAGTTCTTC
TRBV9	TRBD2	.	TRBJ2-2	CASSLGLAGDTGELFF	TGTGCCAGCAGCCTTGGACTAGCGGGGGACACCGGGGAGCTGTTTTTT
TRBV2	.	.	TRBJ1-2	CASSEFTDYTF	TGTGCCAGCAGTGAATTTACTGACTACACCTTC
TRBV5-6	.	.	TRBJ2-1	CASSLKDSLGFF	TGTGCCAGCAGCTTGAAGGACTCCCTGGGGTTCTTC
TRBV5-1	.	.	TRBJ2-1	CASSLGSTRSVYNEQFF	TGCGCCAGCAGCTTGGGGTCTACGAGGTCGGTCTACAATGAGCAGTTCTTC
TRBV15	TRBD1	.	TRBJ1-4	CATSRAPTGVGEKLFF	TGTGCCACCAGCAGAGCCCCGACAGGGGTTGGTGAAAAACTGTTTTTT